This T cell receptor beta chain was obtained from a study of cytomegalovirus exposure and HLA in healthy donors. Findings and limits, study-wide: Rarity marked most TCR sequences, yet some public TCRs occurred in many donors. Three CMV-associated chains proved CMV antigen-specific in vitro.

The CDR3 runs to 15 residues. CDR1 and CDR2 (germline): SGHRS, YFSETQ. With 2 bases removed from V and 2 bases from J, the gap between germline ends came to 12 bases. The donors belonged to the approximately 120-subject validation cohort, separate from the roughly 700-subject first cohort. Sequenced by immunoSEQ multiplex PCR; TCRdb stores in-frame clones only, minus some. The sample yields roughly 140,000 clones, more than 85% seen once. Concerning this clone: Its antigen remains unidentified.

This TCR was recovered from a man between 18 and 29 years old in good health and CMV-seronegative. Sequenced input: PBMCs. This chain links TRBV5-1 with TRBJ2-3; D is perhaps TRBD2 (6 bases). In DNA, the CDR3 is TGCGCCAGCAGCTTCCGAGGGACTTACACAGATACGCAGTATTTT. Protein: CASSFRGTYTDTQYF.